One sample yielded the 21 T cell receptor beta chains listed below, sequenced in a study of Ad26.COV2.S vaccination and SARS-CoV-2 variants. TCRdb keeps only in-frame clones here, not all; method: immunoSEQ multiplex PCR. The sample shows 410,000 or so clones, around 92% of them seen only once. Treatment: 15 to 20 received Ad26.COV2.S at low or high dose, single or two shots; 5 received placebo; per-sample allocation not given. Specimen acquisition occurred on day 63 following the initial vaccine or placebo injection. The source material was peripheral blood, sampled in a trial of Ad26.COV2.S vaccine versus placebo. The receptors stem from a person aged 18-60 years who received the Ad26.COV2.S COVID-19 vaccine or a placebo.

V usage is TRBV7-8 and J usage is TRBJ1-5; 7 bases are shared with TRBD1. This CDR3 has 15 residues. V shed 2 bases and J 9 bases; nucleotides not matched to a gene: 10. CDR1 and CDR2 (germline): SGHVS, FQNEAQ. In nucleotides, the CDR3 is TGTGCCAGCAGCTTATTCTCAGGGGGATTGACGCCCCAGCATTTT. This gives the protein CASSLFSGGLTPQHF.

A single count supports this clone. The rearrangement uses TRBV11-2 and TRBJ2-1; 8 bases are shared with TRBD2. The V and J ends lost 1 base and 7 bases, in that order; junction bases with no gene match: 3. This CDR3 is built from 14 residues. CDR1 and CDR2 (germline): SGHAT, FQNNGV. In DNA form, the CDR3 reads TGTGCCAGCAGCTTAGCGGGGGGGCTAAATGAGCAGTTCTTC. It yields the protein CASSLAGGLNEQFF.

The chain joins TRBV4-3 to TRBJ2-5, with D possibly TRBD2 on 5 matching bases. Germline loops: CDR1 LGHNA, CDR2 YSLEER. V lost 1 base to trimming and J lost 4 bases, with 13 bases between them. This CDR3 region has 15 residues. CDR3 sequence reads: CASSQGWLAGETQYF. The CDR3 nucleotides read TGCGCCAGCAGCCAAGGGTGGCTAGCCGGAGAGACCCAGTACTTC.

CDR3 in DNA: TGTGCCAGCAGCCTACCGGGGGGGCCGGTCACCGGGGAGCTGTTTTTT. It specifies CASSLPGGPVTGELFF. This chain uses TRBV11-2 with TRBJ2-2, with 8 nucleotides matching TRBD2. Germline V gene data show CDR1 as SGHAT and CDR2 as FQNNGV. This CDR3 has 16 amino acids. V lost 5 bases, J lost 4 bases, and 9 bases stayed unmatched.

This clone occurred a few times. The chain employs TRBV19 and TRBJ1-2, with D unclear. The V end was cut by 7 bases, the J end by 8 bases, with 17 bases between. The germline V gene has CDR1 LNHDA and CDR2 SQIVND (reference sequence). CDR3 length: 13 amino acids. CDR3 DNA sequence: TGTGCCAGTACCTACGGGGAGGTACAAGGCTACACCTTC. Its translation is CASTYGEVQGYTF.

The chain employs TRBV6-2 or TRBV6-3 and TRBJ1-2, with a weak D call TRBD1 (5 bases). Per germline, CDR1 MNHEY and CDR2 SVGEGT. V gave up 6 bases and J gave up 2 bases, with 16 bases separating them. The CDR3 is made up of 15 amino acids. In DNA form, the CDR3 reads TGTGCCAGCAGCCCCGGGGGAGGCAGAAACTATGGCTACACCTTC. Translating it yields CASSPGGGRNYGYTF.

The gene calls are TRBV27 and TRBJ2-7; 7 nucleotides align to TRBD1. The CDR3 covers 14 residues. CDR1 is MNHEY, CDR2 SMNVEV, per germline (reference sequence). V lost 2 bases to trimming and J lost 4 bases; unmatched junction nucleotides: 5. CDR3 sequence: CASSLRQGPYEQYF. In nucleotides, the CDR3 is TGTGCCAGCAGTTTAAGACAGGGCCCGTACGAGCAGTACTTC.

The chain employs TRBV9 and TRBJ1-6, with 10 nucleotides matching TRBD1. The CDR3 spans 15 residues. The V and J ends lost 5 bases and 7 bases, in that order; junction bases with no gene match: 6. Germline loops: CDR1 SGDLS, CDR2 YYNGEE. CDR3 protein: CASRSRQGANSPLHF. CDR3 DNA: TGTGCCAGCAGGTCCCGACAGGGGGCAAATTCACCCCTCCACTTT.

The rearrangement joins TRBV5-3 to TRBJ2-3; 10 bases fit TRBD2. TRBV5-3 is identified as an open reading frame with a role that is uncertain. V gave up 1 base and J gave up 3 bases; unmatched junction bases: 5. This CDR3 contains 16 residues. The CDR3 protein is CARSLISGGATDTQYF. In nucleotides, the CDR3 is TGTGCCAGAAGCTTGATCAGCGGGGGGGCTACAGATACGCAGTATTTT.

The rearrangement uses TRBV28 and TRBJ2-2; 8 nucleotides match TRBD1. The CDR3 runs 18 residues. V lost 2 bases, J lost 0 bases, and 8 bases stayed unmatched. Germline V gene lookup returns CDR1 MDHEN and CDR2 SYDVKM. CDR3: CASSLIPQGVANTGELFF. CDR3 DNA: TGTGCCAGCAGTTTAATCCCACAGGGGGTGGCGAACACCGGGGAGCTGTTTTTT.

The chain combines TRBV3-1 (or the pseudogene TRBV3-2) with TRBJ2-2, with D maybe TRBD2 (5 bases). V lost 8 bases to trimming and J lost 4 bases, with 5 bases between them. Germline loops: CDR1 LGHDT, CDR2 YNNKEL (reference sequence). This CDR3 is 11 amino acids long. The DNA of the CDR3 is TGTGCCAGCCGGGGCACCGGGGAGCTGTTTTTT. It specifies CASRGTGELFF.

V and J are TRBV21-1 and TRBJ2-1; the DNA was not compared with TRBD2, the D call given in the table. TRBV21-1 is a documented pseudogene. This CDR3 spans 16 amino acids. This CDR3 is CASNAQRNPTEGVQFF. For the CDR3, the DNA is TGTGCCAGCAACGCACAGAGGAACCCTACAGAGGGCGTGCAGTTCTTC.

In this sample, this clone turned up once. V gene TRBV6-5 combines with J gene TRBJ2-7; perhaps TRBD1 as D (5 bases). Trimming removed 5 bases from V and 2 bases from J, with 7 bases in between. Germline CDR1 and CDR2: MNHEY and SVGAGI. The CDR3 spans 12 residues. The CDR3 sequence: CASSRQTYEQYF. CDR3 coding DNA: TGTGCCAGCAGTCGACAGACCTACGAGCAGTACTTC.

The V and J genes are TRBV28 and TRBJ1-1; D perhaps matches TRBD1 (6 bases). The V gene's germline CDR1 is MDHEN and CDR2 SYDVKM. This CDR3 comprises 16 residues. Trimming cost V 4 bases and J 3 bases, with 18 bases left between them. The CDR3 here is CASSSPPGGGYTEAFF. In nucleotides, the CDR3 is TGTGCCAGCAGTTCCCCCCCGGGGGGCGGTTACACTGAAGCTTTCTTT.

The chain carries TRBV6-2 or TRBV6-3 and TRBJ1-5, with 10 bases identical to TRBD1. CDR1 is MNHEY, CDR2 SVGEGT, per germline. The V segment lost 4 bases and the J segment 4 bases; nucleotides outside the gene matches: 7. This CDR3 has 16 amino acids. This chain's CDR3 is CASSFGQGVWNQPQHF. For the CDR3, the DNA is TGTGCCAGCAGTTTTGGACAGGGGGTTTGGAATCAGCCCCAGCATTTT.

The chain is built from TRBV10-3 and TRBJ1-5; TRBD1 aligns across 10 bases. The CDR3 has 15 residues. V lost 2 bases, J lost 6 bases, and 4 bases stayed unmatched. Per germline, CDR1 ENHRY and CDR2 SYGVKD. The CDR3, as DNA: TGTGCCATCAGTGAGCGGGGACAGGGGATTCAGCCCCAGCATTTT. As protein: CAISERGQGIQPQHF.

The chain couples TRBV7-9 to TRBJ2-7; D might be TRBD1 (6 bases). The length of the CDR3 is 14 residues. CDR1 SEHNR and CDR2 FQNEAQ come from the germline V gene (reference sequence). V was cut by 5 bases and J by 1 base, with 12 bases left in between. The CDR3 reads CASSRSTGSYEQYF. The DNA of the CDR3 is TGTGCCAGCAGCAGGTCGACAGGTTCCTACGAGCAGTACTTC.

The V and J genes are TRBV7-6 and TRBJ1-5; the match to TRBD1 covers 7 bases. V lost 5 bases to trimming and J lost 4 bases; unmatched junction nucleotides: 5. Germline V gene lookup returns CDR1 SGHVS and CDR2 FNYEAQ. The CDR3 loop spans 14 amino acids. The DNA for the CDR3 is TGTGCCAGCAGCCCAGGGGGTTGGAATCAGCCCCAGCATTTT. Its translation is CASSPGGWNQPQHF. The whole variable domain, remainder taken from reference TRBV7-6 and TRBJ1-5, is GAGVSQSPRYKVTKRGQDVALRCDPISGHVSLYWYRQALGQGPEFLTYFNYEAQQDKSGLPNDRFSAERPEGSISTLTIQRTEQRDSAMYRCASSPGGWNQPQHFGDGTRLSIL.

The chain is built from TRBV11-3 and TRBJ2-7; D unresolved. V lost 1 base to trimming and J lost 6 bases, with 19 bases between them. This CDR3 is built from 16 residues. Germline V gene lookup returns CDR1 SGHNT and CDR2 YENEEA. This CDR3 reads CASSLGAAAVGFEQYF. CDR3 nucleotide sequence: TGTGCCAGCAGCTTAGGCGCGGCGGCGGTCGGGTTCGAGCAGTACTTC.

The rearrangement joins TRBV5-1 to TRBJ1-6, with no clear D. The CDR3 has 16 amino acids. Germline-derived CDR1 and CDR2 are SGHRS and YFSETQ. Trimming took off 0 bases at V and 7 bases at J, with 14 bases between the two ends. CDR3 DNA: TGCGCCAGCAGCTTGGGTCCTTTAGAGTCCAATTCACCCCTCCACTTT. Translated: CASSLGPLESNSPLHF. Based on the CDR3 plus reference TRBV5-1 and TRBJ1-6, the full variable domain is KAGVTQTPRYLIKTRGQQVTLSCSPISGHRSVSWYQQTPGQGLQFLFEYFSETQRNKGNFPGRFSGRQFSNSRSEMNVSTLELGDSALYLCASSLGPLESNSPLHFGNGTRLTVT.

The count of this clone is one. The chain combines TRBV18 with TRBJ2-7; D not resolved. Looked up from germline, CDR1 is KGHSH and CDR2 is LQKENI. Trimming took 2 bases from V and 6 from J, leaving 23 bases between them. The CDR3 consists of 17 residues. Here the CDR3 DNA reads TGTGCCAGCTCACCAAGTGTAGATACGGACGGCCGTGCCGAGCAGTACTTC. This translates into CASSPSVDTDGRAEQYF.